Reported below is one T cell receptor beta chain. This clonotype was seen only a few times. Its antigen is not yet known. Within one base of it there is no much larger clone, and no base qualities were kept. The sample originates from a study of T cell repertoires and leukemia-associated antigens (dated by TCRdb to 2018 to 2020). Turning to the overall study: Each sample yielded about 5.1 to 6.6 million read pairs and about 3 to 5.0 million effective reads, 15 million to 20 million effective reads overall. Using in vitro peptide stimulation of healthy T cells, the study set out to figure out what antigen is recognized by a TCR Vbeta21 clone that had previously been found in CML patients.

TRIzol reagent was used to extract total RNA from the cultured T cells. 5' rapid amplification of cDNA ends (5'RACE) was used to amplify TCRbeta libraries from RNA. Library concentration and integrity were checked with Qubit, an Agilent instrument, and quantitative PCR before sequencing. Qualified libraries were sequenced on Illumina HiSeq or MiSeq by a commercial service provider. In the authors' own workflow: MiXCR version 1.8.2 was used to identify TCR sequences in each sample. For a clone to count as qualified, its CDR3 had to be longer than four amino acids, its nucleotide length had to be in-frame, and the clone could not contain a stop codon. An effective read was defined as a read containing the complete CDR3 structure. Expanded clones were validated by RT-PCR with 24 Vbeta primers, GeneScan spectratyping, and Sanger sequencing. Through fastp at Q25 and MiXCR, TCRdb rebuilt clones from the public reads, retaining in-frame beta chains. Rows matching on CDR3 protein sequence are summarized as one entry with the most common DNA and genes. The authors' filters were not applied to this entry. The sample profile shows 11,000 or so distinct CDR3 sequences; about 40% of them were found once. The ten largest clones represent 30% to 40% of the sample.

The investigation overall reported the following: Across the four groups, there were no significant differences in the numbers of Vbeta genes (about 60), Jbeta genes (approximately 14), VDJ rearrangements, or unique CDR3s. The antigen specificity and function of the expanded clones were not directly tested, and further investigation of both was required.

V is pared back by 7 bases and J by 4 bases, with 16 bases lying between the germline termini. The CDR3 holds 14 amino acids from the cysteine to the phenylalanine. CDR3 DNA only is kept here, 42 bases in frame from base 1. The germline V gene encodes CDR1 MDHEN and CDR2 SYDVKM. As a first step, the CD3+ T cells were left to rest overnight in RPMI 1640 lacking fetal bovine serum, at approximately 2.7 million cells/mL. Following the manufacturer's instructions, MACS immunomagnetic beads were used to pull CD3+ T cells out of the PBMCs. The material sequenced was CD3+ T cells sorted from blood and cultured. The chain is assembled from TRBV28 and TRBJ1-1; the D gene cannot be named for sure. The receptor was isolated from a female donor in good health. CDR3 sequence: CASTPIGRGTEAFF. The DNA reads as follows: TGTGCCAGCACCCCGATAGGCAGAGGCACTGAAGCTTTCTTT.